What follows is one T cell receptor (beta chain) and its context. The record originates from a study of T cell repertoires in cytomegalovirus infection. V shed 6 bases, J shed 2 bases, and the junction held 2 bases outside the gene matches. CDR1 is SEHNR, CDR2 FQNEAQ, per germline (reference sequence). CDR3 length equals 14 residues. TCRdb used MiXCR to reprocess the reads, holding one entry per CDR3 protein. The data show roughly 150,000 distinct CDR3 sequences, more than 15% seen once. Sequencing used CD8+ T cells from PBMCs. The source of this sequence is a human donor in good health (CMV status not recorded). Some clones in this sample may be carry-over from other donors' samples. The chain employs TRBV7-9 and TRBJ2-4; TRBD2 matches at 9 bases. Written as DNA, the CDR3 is TGTGCCAGCAGGGCGGGGGGGCCCAAAAACATTCAGTACTTC. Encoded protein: CASRAGGPKNIQYF.